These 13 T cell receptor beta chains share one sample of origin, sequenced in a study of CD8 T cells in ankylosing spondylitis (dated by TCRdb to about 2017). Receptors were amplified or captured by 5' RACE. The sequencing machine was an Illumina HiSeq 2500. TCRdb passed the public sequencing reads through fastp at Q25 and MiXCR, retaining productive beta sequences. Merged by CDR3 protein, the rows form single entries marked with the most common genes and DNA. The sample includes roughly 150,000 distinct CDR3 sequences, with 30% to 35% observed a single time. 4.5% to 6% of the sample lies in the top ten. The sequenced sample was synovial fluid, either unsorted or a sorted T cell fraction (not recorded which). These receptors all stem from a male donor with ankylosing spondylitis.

The CDR3 region has the DNA TGTGCCAGCAGCCAAGACAACAGGGGGGTGCTTGGCTACACCTTC. Protein: CASSQDNRGVLGYTF. The rearrangement joins TRBV3-1 to TRBJ1-2; the match to TRBD1 covers 8 bases. The junction had 7 bases not matched to a gene; V was cut back by 0 bases and J by 7 bases. Looked up from germline, CDR1 is LGHDT and CDR2 is YNNKEL (reference sequence). The CDR3 covers 15 residues.

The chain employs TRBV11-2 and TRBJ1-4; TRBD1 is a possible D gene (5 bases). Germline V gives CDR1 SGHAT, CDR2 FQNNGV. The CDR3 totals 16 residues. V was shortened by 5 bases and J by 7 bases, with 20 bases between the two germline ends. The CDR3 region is CASSLKSGGSVEKLFF. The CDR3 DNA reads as TGTGCCAGCAGCCTCAAGTCGGGGGGGAGTGTTGAAAAACTGTTTTTT.

Here the CDR3 reads CATSRDLSGTQETQYF. The CDR3, as DNA: TGTGCCACCAGCAGAGACCTTAGCGGGACCCAAGAGACCCAGTACTTC. This chain connects TRBV15 to TRBJ2-5; TRBD2 agrees at 8 bases. Germline V gives CDR1 LNHNV, CDR2 YYDKDF (reference sequence). The CDR3 sequence is 16 residues long. With 0 bases clipped from V and 1 base from J, the junction kept 4 bases outside the gene matches.

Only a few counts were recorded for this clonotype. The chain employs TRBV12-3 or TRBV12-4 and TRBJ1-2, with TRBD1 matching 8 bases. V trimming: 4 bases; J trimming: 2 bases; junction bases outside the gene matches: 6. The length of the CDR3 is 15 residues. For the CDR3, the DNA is TGTGCCAGCAGTTCTACTAGACAGGGGAACTATGGCTACACCTTC. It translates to CASSSTRQGNYGYTF.

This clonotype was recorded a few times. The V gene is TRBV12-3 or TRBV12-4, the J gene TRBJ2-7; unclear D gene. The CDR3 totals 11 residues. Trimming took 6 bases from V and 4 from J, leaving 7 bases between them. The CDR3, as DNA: TGTGCCAGCAGCGACGGTTACGAGCAGTACTTC. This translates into CASSDGYEQYF.

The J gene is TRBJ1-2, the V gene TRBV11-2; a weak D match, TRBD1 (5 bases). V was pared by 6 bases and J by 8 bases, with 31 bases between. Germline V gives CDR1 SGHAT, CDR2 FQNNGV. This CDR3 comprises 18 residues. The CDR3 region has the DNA TGTGCCAGCAGTAAACCGAGGGGTAGGGCCCATGGAGGCGACGGCTACACCTTC. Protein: CASSKPRGRAHGGDGYTF. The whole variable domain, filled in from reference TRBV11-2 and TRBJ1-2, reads EAGVAQSPRYKIIEKRQSVAFWCNPISGHATLYWYQQILGQGPKLLIQFQNNGVVDDSQLPKDRFSAERLKGVDSTLKIQPAKLEDSAVYLCASSKPRGRAHGGDGYTFGSGTRLTVV.

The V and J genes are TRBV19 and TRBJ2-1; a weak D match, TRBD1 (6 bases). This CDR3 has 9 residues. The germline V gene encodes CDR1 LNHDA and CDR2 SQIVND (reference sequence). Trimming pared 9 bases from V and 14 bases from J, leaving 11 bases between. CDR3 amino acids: CASLAGEFF. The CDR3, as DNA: TGTGCCAGCTTAGCAGGGGAGTTCTTC.

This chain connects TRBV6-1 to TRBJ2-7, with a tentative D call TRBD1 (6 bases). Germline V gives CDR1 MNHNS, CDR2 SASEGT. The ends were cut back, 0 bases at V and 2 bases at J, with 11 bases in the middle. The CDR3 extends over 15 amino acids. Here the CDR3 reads CASSEAGAGAYEQYF. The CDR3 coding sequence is TGTGCCAGCAGTGAAGCGGGGGCCGGGGCCTACGAGCAGTACTTC.

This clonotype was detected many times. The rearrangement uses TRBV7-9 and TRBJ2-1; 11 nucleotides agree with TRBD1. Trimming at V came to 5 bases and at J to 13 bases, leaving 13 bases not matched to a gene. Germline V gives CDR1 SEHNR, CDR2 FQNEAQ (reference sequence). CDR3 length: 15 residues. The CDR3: CASSRGTGGTYPQFF. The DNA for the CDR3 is TGTGCCAGCAGCCGAGGGACAGGGGGGACCTACCCCCAGTTCTTC.

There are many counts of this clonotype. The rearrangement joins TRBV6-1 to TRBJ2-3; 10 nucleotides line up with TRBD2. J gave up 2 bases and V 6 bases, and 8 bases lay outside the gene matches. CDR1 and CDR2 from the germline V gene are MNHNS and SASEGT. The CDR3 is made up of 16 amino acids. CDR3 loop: CASSTRAGGATDTQYF. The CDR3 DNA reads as TGTGCCAGCAGCACCCGAGCGGGAGGGGCCACAGATACGCAGTATTTT.

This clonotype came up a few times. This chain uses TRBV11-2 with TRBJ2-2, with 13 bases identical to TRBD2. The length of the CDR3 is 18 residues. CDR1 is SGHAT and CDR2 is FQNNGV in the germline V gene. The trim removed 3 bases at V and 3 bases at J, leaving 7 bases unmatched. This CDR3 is CASSFKTSGRKDTGELFF. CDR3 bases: TGTGCCAGCAGCTTCAAGACTAGCGGGAGGAAGGACACCGGGGAGCTGTTTTTT.

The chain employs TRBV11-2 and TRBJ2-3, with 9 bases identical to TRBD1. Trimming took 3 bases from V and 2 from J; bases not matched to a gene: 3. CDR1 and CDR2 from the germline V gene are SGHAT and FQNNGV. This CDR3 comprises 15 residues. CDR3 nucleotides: TGTGCCAGCAGCTTGACAGGGGGGATCACAGATACGCAGTATTTT. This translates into CASSLTGGITDTQYF.

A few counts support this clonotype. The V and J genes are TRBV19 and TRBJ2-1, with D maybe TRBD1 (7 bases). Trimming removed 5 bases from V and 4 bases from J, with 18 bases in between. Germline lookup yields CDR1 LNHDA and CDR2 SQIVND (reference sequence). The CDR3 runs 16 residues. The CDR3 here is CASSLGRGSGYNEQFF. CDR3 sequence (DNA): TGTGCCAGTAGTCTAGGCAGGGGGAGCGGGTACAATGAGCAGTTCTTC.